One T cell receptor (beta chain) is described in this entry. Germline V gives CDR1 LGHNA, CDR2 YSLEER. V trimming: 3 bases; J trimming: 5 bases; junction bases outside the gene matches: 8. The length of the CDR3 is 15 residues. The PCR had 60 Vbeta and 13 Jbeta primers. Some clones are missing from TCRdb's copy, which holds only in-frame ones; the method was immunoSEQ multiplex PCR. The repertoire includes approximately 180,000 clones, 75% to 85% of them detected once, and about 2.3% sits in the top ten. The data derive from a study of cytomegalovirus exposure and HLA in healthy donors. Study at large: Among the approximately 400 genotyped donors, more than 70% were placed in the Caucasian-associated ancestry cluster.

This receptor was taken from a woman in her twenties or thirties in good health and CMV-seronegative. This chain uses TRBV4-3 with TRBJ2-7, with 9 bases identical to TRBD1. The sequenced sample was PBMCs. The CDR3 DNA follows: TGCGCCAGCAGCCAGATGGGACAGGGTCAGAACGAGCAGTACTTC. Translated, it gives CASSQMGQGQNEQYF.